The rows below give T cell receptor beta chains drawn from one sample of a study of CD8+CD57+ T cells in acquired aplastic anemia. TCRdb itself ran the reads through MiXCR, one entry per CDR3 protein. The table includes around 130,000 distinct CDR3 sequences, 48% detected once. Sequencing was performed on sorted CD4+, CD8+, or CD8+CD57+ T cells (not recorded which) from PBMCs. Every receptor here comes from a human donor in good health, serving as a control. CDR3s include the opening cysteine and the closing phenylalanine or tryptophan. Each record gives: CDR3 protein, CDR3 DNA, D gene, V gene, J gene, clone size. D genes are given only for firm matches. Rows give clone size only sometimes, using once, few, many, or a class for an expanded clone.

CDR3: CASSEGTSRNEQFF
DNA: TGTGCCAGCAGTGAGGGGACTAGCCGAAATGAGCAGTTCTTC
D: TRBD2
V: TRBV25-1
J: TRBJ2-1
size: -

CDR3: CAIMGGTGVPYEQYF
DNA: TGTGCCATCATGGGCGGGACAGGGGTCCCTTACGAGCAGTACTTC
D: TRBD1
V: TRBV10-3
J: TRBJ2-7
size: -

CDR3: CASNRDYPYNEQFF
DNA: TGTGCCAGTAATAGGGATTACCCCTACAATGAGCAGTTCTTC
D: -
V: TRBV19
J: TRBJ2-1
size: few

CDR3: CASSQGRHTDTQYF
DNA: TGTGCCAGCAGCCAGGGCAGGCACACAGATACGCAGTATTTT
D: -
V: TRBV14
J: TRBJ2-3
size: -

CDR3: CSTPKLTSGGAGADTQYF
DNA: TGCAGTACTCCTAAATTGACTAGTGGGGGGGCCGGAGCAGATACGCAGTATTTT
D: -
V: TRBV20-1
J: TRBJ2-3
size: few

CDR3: CSATSRNTEAFF
DNA: TGCAGTGCTACGAGCAGGAACACTGAAGCTTTCTTT
D: -
V: TRBV20-1
J: TRBJ1-1
size: -

CDR3: CATSDPRTEGIRGYTF
DNA: TGTGCCACCAGTGACCCTCGGACGGAGGGTATTAGGGGCTACACCTTC
D: -
V: TRBV24-1
J: TRBJ1-2
size: -

CDR3: CASTLNGEQYF
DNA: TGTGCCAGCACCCTTAATGGTGAGCAGTACTTC
D: -
V: TRBV7-2
J: TRBJ2-7
size: -

CDR3: CASSPYYRGGDTGELFF
DNA: TGTGCCAGTAGTCCTTATTACAGGGGAGGGGACACCGGGGAGCTGTTTTTT
D: -
V: TRBV19
J: TRBJ2-2
size: many

CDR3: CSAQGRGQGRGYTF
DNA: TGCAGTGCTCAAGGACGGGGACAGGGGCGAGGCTACACCTTC
D: TRBD1
V: TRBV20-1
J: TRBJ1-2
size: many

CDR3: CASRRSGTGGYTF
DNA: TGCGCCAGCAGAAGGTCAGGAACCGGCGGCTACACCTTC
D: -
V: TRBV4-3
J: TRBJ1-2
size: many

CDR3: CASRALGGNTIYF
DNA: TGTGCCAGCCGGGCCCTCGGTGGAAACACCATATATTTT
D: -
V: TRBV7-7
J: TRBJ1-3
size: -

CDR3: CAISLRTGASNEQLF
DNA: TGTGCCATCAGCTTGAGAACAGGGGCAAGCAATGAGCAGCTCTTC
D: TRBD1
V: TRBV10-3
J: TRBJ2-1
size: -

CDR3: CASSLWTQATDTQYF
DNA: TGTGCCAGCAGCTTATGGACACAAGCCACAGATACGCAGTATTTT
D: -
V: TRBV9
J: TRBJ2-3
size: many

CDR3: CATSERTSGTNEQFF
DNA: TGTGCCACCAGTGAAAGGACTAGCGGGACTAATGAGCAGTTCTTC
D: TRBD2
V: TRBV24-1
J: TRBJ2-1
size: -

CDR3: CATRDRGENYGYTF
DNA: TGTGCCACCAGGGACAGGGGGGAGAACTATGGCTACACCTTC
D: TRBD1
V: TRBV15
J: TRBJ1-2
size: -

CDR3: CASSFNGAETQYF
DNA: TGTGCCAGCAGTTTCAACGGGGCTGAGACCCAGTACTTC
D: -
V: TRBV2
J: TRBJ2-5
size: once

CDR3: CASSVRPVTTNEKLFF
DNA: TGTGCCAGCAGCGTACGTCCAGTCACAACTAATGAAAAACTGTTTTTT
D: -
V: TRBV9
J: TRBJ1-4
size: once

CDR3: CASSLERATEAFF
DNA: TGTGCCAGCAGCTTAGAGAGAGCAACTGAAGCTTTCTTT
D: -
V: TRBV7-2
J: TRBJ1-1
size: many

CDR3: CASSLGQQRFSYEQYF
DNA: TGTGCCAGCAGCTTAGGGCAGCAACGATTCTCCTACGAGCAGTACTTC
D: -
V: TRBV7-2
J: TRBJ2-7
size: many

CDR3: CASSPTGRRDEAFF
DNA: TGTGCCAGCAGCCCTACAGGGAGACGGGATGAAGCTTTCTTT
D: -
V: TRBV7-2
J: TRBJ1-1
size: -

CDR3: CASSLGAGDTEAFF
DNA: TGTGCCAGCAGCTTAGGAGCAGGCGACACTGAAGCTTTCTTT
D: -
V: TRBV7-9
J: TRBJ1-1
size: -

CDR3: CATTRSGGNTGELFF
DNA: TGTGCCACCACCCGGAGTGGGGGGAACACCGGGGAGCTGTTTTTT
D: -
V: TRBV15
J: TRBJ2-2
size: few

CDR3: CASVPPTGEQFF
DNA: TGTGCCAGCGTCCCGCCGACAGGAGAGCAGTTCTTC
D: -
V: TRBV12-3/TRBV12-4
J: TRBJ2-1
size: many

CDR3: CASWGQDFDEQFF
DNA: TGCGCCAGCTGGGGACAGGATTTTGATGAGCAGTTCTTC
D: TRBD1
V: TRBV5-1
J: TRBJ2-1
size: many

CDR3: CSARSGGEGNSPLHF
DNA: TGCAGTGCTAGAAGTGGGGGAGAGGGAAATTCACCCCTCCACTTT
D: -
V: TRBV20-1
J: TRBJ1-6
size: many